This T cell receptor beta chain was profiled in a study of cytomegalovirus exposure and HLA in healthy donors. The CDR3 spans 13 residues. The V end lost 1 base, the J end lost 6 bases, and 9 bases lay between the germline ends. Germline assignment: CDR1 LGHNA and CDR2 YNFKEQ. Using immunoSEQ multiplex PCR, the repertoire was profiled, and TCRdb retains in-frame clones only, with some absent. The sample includes about 120,000 clones, 88% of them seen just once. Material: PBMCs. The receptor's source is a woman aged 18 to 35 in good health and CMV-seropositive. V usage is TRBV4-2 and J usage is TRBJ1-2; D is unresolved. CDR3: CASSQGLRDGYTF. CDR3 in DNA: TGTGCCAGCAGCCAAGGGCTGCGGGATGGCTACACCTTC.